A selection of T cell receptor beta chains follows, all from one sample in a study of T cell repertoires in cytomegalovirus infection. TCRdb fed the reads into MiXCR, producing one record per CDR3 protein. The repertoire holds approximately 180,000 distinct CDR3 sequences, with about a tenth as singletons. The sample taken for sequencing was PBMCs. The source is a human donor in good health (CMV status not recorded). Some clones in this sample may be carry-over from other donors' samples. CDR3s include the opening cysteine and the closing phenylalanine or tryptophan. D genes are given only for firm matches. Part of the rows lack a size; the others show once, few, many or a class for expanded clones.

abundance	d_gene	j_gene	v_gene	CDR3aa	CDR3nt
many	-	TRBJ2-7	TRBV28	CASNHPGERMSYEQYF	TGTGCCAGCAACCACCCTGGTGAAAGAATGTCCTACGAGCAGTACTTC
many	TRBD1	TRBJ1-4	TRBV27	CASSVGTGREKLFF	TGTGCCAGCAGTGTCGGGACAGGTCGGGAAAAACTGTTTTTT
few	-	TRBJ1-3	TRBV4-3	CASSHGGGNTIYF	TGCGCCAGCAGCCATGGGGGAGGAAACACCATATATTTT
many	-	TRBJ2-3	TRBV7-2	CASSFGQRPTDTQYF	TGTGCCAGCAGCTTTGGGCAGAGACCCACAGATACGCAGTATTTT
few	-	TRBJ2-5	TRBV7-9	CASSLGTQAGTWETQYF	TGTGCCAGCAGCTTAGGAACGCAGGCCGGAACGTGGGAGACCCAGTACTTC
many	-	TRBJ1-6	TRBV7-2	CASSLDRRSNSPLHF	TGTGCCAGCAGCTTAGATCGCAGGTCAAATTCACCCCTCCACTTT
many	TRBD1	TRBJ1-5	TRBV7-6	CASSPDRRSNQPQHF	TGTGCCAGCAGCCCGGACAGGCGCAGCAATCAGCCCCAGCATTTT
many	-	TRBJ1-1	TRBV6-2/TRBV6-3	CASSYPWAEAFF	TGTGCCAGCAGTTACCCCTGGGCTGAAGCTTTCTTT
-	-	TRBJ1-1	TRBV28	CASSFLSGASGTEAFF	TGTGCCAGCAGTTTTTTGTCAGGGGCTTCGGGGACTGAAGCTTTCTTT
few	-	TRBJ1-2	TRBV20-1	CSARDLRGGMYGYTF	TGCAGTGCTAGAGATCTCCGGGGAGGCATGTATGGCTACACCTTC
many	-	TRBJ2-3	TRBV7-2	CASSLGNSNIDTQYF	TGTGCCAGCAGCCTAGGAAATTCAAACATAGATACGCAGTATTTT
many	-	TRBJ1-6	TRBV6-1	CASSEEVPGGNSPLHF	TGTGCCAGCAGTGAAGAGGTGCCGGGGGGTAATTCACCCCTCCACTTT
many	TRBD1	TRBJ2-1	TRBV4-3	CASSQTGQTYNEQFF	TGCGCCAGCAGCCAGACGGGACAGACCTACAATGAGCAGTTCTTC
-	TRBD2	TRBJ2-1	TRBV6-2/TRBV6-3	CASSYAGAGVVNEQFF	TGTGCCAGCAGTTACGCCGGGGCGGGGGTGGTCAATGAGCAGTTCTTC
-	TRBD1	TRBJ2-1	TRBV28	CASSDMTGSFYNEQFF	TGTGCCAGCAGTGACATGACAGGGAGCTTCTACAATGAGCAGTTCTTC
-	TRBD2	TRBJ2-3	TRBV28	CASSLTSGRRTDTQYF	TGTGCCAGCAGTTTAACTAGCGGGAGGCGCACAGATACGCAGTATTTT
many	-	TRBJ1-5	TRBV12-3/TRBV12-4	CASSLLAGTRPVAQHF	TGTGCCAGCAGTTTATTGGCGGGAACTCGGCCTGTTGCCCAGCATTTT
many	TRBD1	TRBJ2-2	TRBV7-8	CASTQGGDTGELFF	TGTGCCAGCACTCAAGGGGGCGACACCGGGGAGCTGTTTTTT
few	-	TRBJ2-7	TRBV7-2	CASTAGPAVRQQYF	TGTGCCAGCACCGCCGGACCGGCAGTTAGGCAGCAGTACTTC
many	-	TRBJ2-3	TRBV28	CASSLVGPDSPTDTQYF	TGTGCCAGCAGTTTAGTGGGGCCCGACAGTCCCACAGATACGCAGTATTTT
many	TRBD1	TRBJ1-2	TRBV28	CASSLGTGWNYGYTF	TGTGCCAGCAGTCTGGGGACAGGGTGGAACTATGGCTACACCTTC
many	-	TRBJ1-1	TRBV29-1	CSVAGRGEAFF	TGCAGCGTTGCAGGGCGGGGTGAAGCTTTCTTT
-	TRBD2	TRBJ2-1	TRBV10-3	CAISGRLAGDHEQFF	TGTGCCATCAGTGGGAGGCTAGCGGGAGACCATGAGCAGTTCTTC
many	TRBD2	TRBJ2-3	TRBV7-2	CASRVPGLAGGYTQYF	TGTGCCAGCAGGGTCCCGGGACTAGCGGGGGGATATACGCAGTATTTT
many	TRBD2	TRBJ2-3	TRBV6-6	CASSYLHLLRGGLSLPDTQYF	TGTGCCAGCAGTTACTTACACTTATTGCGGGGGGGCCTCTCCCTCCCAGATACGCAGTATTTT
few	-	TRBJ1-1	TRBV20-1	CSAGTGVETEAFF	TGCAGTGCTGGAACGGGGGTCGAGACTGAAGCTTTCTTT
few	TRBD2	TRBJ2-6	TRBV28	CASRGTSGKGAGANVLTF	TGTGCCAGCAGGGGGACTAGCGGGAAGGGGGCTGGGGCCAACGTCCTGACTTTC
many	-	TRBJ1-1	TRBV12-3/TRBV12-4	CASSLKGWTEAFF	TGTGCCAGCAGTTTAAAGGGCTGGACTGAAGCTTTCTTT
-	-	TRBJ1-1	TRBV29-1	CSVAFGGGNTEAFF	TGCAGCGTCGCCTTTGGGGGAGGTAACACTGAAGCTTTCTTT
-	TRBD2	TRBJ2-1	TRBV20-1	CSGLAGGDEQFF	TGCAGCGGACTAGCGGGAGGGGATGAGCAGTTCTTC
few	-	TRBJ1-4	TRBV6-1	CASSLPGANEKLFF	TGTGCCAGCAGTCTTCCAGGGGCGAATGAAAAACTGTTTTTT
-	TRBD1	TRBJ2-1	TRBV12-5	CASGLGTGGNNEQFF	TGTGCTAGTGGTTTGGGGACAGGGGGCAACAATGAGCAGTTCTTC
many	-	TRBJ1-2	TRBV25-1	CASSEGGYGYTF	TGTGCCAGCAGTGAAGGGGGCTATGGCTACACCTTC
few	-	TRBJ2-4	TRBV5-3	CASSSTKKGIQYF	TGTGCCAGCAGCTCCACGAAGAAGGGCATTCAGTACTTC
many	-	TRBJ2-3	TRBV6-2/TRBV6-3	CASSYAETDTQYF	TGTGCCAGCAGCTACGCGGAGACAGATACGCAGTATTTT
many	TRBD1	TRBJ1-5	TRBV20-1	CSARKGGGQGTQPQHF	TGCAGTGCTAGGAAGGGGGGGGGACAGGGGACTCAGCCCCAGCATTTT
-	TRBD1	TRBJ1-2	TRBV20-1	CSAPTGVEGGYTF	TGCAGTGCCCCTACAGGGGTGGAGGGTGGCTACACCTTC
-	-	TRBJ1-1	TRBV19	CASGQSHMNTEAFF	TGTGCCAGTGGACAGAGCCACATGAACACTGAAGCTTTCTTT
-	TRBD2	TRBJ2-7	TRBV20-1	CSTGLAGDEQYF	TGCAGTACGGGACTAGCGGGAGACGAGCAGTACTTC
-	TRBD1	TRBJ1-1	TRBV6-2/TRBV6-3	CASSYSIGQGDTEAFF	TGTGCCAGCAGTTACTCTATTGGACAGGGGGACACTGAAGCTTTCTTT
many	-	TRBJ1-2	TRBV20-1	CSARWDGYTF	TGCAGTGCCAGGTGGGATGGCTACACCTTC
many	-	TRBJ1-2	TRBV12-3/TRBV12-4	CATQRGSLGYTF	TGTGCCACCCAACGGGGCTCCTTGGGTTACACCTTC
many	TRBD1	TRBJ1-5	TRBV7-2	CASSSRQGGQPQHF	TGTGCCAGCAGCTCTAGACAGGGTGGTCAGCCCCAGCATTTT
-	-	TRBJ1-2	TRBV29-1	CSVEGAFYTF	TGCAGCGTTGAGGGTGCATTCTACACCTTC